Listed below are T cell receptor beta chains from one sample, sequenced in a study of T cells in Graves' hyperthyroidism and ophthalmopathy. Each CDR3 protein is one row after TCRdb ran MiXCR on the multiplex PCR reads. Of about 270,000 distinct CDR3 sequences detected, 20% to 25% appear once; the ten largest clones hold approximately 60%. Input material: blood. The receptor set was obtained from a man under 40 with Graves' ophthalmopathy. The CDR3 runs from the conserved cysteine through the conserved F or W. Fields, in order: V gene, D gene, J gene, clone size, CDR3 length, CDR3 DNA, CDR3 protein. A D gene is named only where the DNA matches it firmly. A row's size may be missing; if present it is once, few, many or a size class.

TRBV11-3	TRBD1	TRBJ1-1	few	14	TGTGCCAGCAGCGCCGGACAGGGTAGCGCTGAAGCTTTCTTT	CASSAGQGSAEAFF
TRBV12-3/TRBV12-4	TRBD2	TRBJ2-1	-	19	TGTGCCAGCAGTTTTGGACTAGCGGAAGGTCTCAGCGCCTACAATGAGCAGTTCTTC	CASSFGLAEGLSAYNEQFF
TRBV28	-	TRBJ2-2	-	12	TGTGCCAGCCCCAGTGACGAAGGGGAGCTGTTTTTT	CASPSDEGELFF
TRBV28	TRBD1	TRBJ1-2	few	15	TGTGCCAGCAGTATGAACCCGGGACAGGCTGGTGGCTACACCTTC	CASSMNPGQAGGYTF
TRBV5-1	-	TRBJ2-1	few	15	TGCGCCAGCAGCTTGGAGGATAGCTCCTACAATGAGCAGTTCTTC	CASSLEDSSYNEQFF
TRBV20-1	TRBD2	TRBJ2-1	few	18	TGCAGTGCTAGTGCCCTCCCTCCCACTAGCGGGAGTTTCGATGAGCAGTTCTTC	CSASALPPTSGSFDEQFF
TRBV7-3	-	TRBJ2-2	-	14	TGTGCCAGCAGCTTATCGCGGGACACCGGGGAGCTGTTTTTT	CASSLSRDTGELFF
TRBV30	-	TRBJ2-1	many	14	TGTGCCTGGAAGACGAGACAGGACTACAATGAGCAGTTCTTC	CAWKTRQDYNEQFF
TRBV20-1	-	TRBJ1-1	many	15	TGCAGTGCCACTACTCCAGGGCTTCGGAACACTGAAGCTTTCTTT	CSATTPGLRNTEAFF
TRBV5-1	-	TRBJ1-5	-	13	TGCGCCAGCAGCCTCTCGTTGGGGCAGACCCAGCATTTT	CASSLSLGQTQHF
TRBV11-2	TRBD2	TRBJ2-7	many	15	TGTGCCAGCAGCTTAGGCGGGAGAGATTTCTACGAGCAGTACTTC	CASSLGGRDFYEQYF
TRBV27	TRBD1	TRBJ1-5	-	14	TGTGCCAGCAGCTTGGACAGGGCCAATCAGCCCCAGCATTTT	CASSLDRANQPQHF
TRBV30	TRBD1	TRBJ1-1	few	13	TGTGCCTGGAGCCGGGACAGGCGGACTGAAGCTTTCTTT	CAWSRDRRTEAFF
TRBV20-1	-	TRBJ2-7	many	16	TGCAGTGCTAGAGATGGAGGACTTCCCAGCTCCTACGAGCAGTACTTC	CSARDGGLPSSYEQYF
TRBV5-6	TRBD1	TRBJ1-2	-	14	TGTGCCAGCAGCTTACAGGGGGCGGAGGTTGGCTACACCTTC	CASSLQGAEVGYTF
TRBV29-1	TRBD1	TRBJ2-5	few	13	TGCAGCGGACAGGGGGTTAGAGGAGAGACCCAGTACTTC	CSGQGVRGETQYF
TRBV27	-	TRBJ1-6	-	15	TGTGCCAGCAGTTTATCGCCAACACGGAGTTCACCCCTCCACTTT	CASSLSPTRSSPLHF
TRBV5-1	-	TRBJ1-2	few	15	TGCGCCAGCAGCTTGGCCGAGGGGGTCCTCTATGGCTACACCTTC	CASSLAEGVLYGYTF
TRBV20-1	-	TRBJ1-5	once	14	TGCAGTGCTATATGCGACAGGTCCAATCAGCCCCAGCATTTT	CSAICDRSNQPQHF
TRBV2	TRBD1	TRBJ2-1	-	11	TGTGCCGGACAGGGGAGCAATGAGCAGTTCTTC	CAGQGSNEQFF